Sequencing of this TCR beta chain was carried out in a study of T cells in Graves' hyperthyroidism and ophthalmopathy. TCR beta CDR3 sequences were amplified from RNA transcripts. TCR CDR3 regions were first amplified by RT-PCR with HTBI primers. TCRdb analysed the multiplex PCR reads with MiXCR anew, one entry per CDR3 protein. Of about 210,000 distinct CDR3 sequences listed, over 15% are singletons. Per germline, CDR1 MNHNY and CDR2 SVGAGI (reference sequence). V was cut by 2 bases and J by 4 bases, with 15 bases left in between. This CDR3 spans 16 amino acids. This chain joins TRBV6-6 and TRBJ2-1; possibly TRBD1 for D (5 bases). Input material: blood. The receptor's source is a man aged 50 or older with Graves' hyperthyroidism. The chain's CDR3 is CASSYNAGLIYNEQFF. As DNA, the CDR3 is TGTGCCAGCAGTTACAACGCAGGGCTGATATACAATGAGCAGTTCTTC.